The 16 T cell receptor beta chains reported below all come from one sample, sequenced in a study of T-cell reconstitution after alpha-beta-depleted transplantation in children (dated by TCRdb to the mid-2010s). Per the publication, the treatment or condition label means: allogeneic hematopoietic cell transplantation with graft depleted of TCRalphabeta T cells and CD19 B cells. Libraries were constructed by PCR. This sample was sequenced with an Illumina HiSeq 2500. Molecular barcoding was employed in the preparation of TCR libraries, with unique molecular identifiers being used to normalize TCRbeta repertoire quantification. TCRdb cleaned the public reads at Q25 with fastp, built clones with MiXCR and kept in-frame beta chains. Entries are consolidated by CDR3 protein sequence, retaining the most common genes and DNA. The sample table lists about 470,000 distinct CDR3 sequences, over 40% of them with a count of one. The top ten clonotypes cover under 35% of the sample.

Material: PBMCs, obtained before TCRalphabeta/CD19-depleted stem cell transplant. All receptors come from a girl aged 2-15 years with aplastic anemia, due to receive a stem cell transplant.

The V call is TRBV5-1, the J call TRBJ2-3; 8 nucleotides line up with TRBD2. Trimming removed 0 bases from V and 2 bases from J; junction bases left unmatched: 5. Germline CDR1 SGHRS, CDR2 YFSETQ. This CDR3 contains 16 residues. The CDR3 DNA follows: TGCGCCAGCAGCTTGGTTGTTAGCGGGGCCACAGATACGCAGTATTTT. Translation: CASSLVVSGATDTQYF.

This clonotype turned up a few times. The chain joins TRBV20-1 to TRBJ1-1, with a tentative D call TRBD1 (5 bases). The V gene's germline CDR1 is DFQATT and CDR2 SNEGSKA (reference sequence). The CDR3 has 14 amino acids. Trimming pared 0 bases from V and 4 bases from J, leaving 12 bases between. In DNA form, the CDR3 reads TGCAGTGCTAGAGAGACTTGGGGGGGCACTGAAGCTTTCTTT. This codes for CSARETWGGTEAFF.

This clonotype was counted many times. The CDR3 reads CSARTGQGSEQYF. The CDR3 DNA reads as TGCAGTGCGCGGACAGGCCAGGGGAGCGAGCAGTACTTC. V and J are TRBV20-1 and TRBJ2-7, with 7 positions matching TRBD1. The germline V gene has CDR1 DFQATT and CDR2 SNEGSKA (reference sequence). Trimming took 6 bases from V and 6 from J; bases not matched to a gene: 11. The CDR3 is 13 amino acids.

The chain carries TRBV6-5 and TRBJ2-3, with 7 bases fitting TRBD2. Germline V lookup: CDR1 MNHEY, CDR2 SVGAGI. V lost 1 base and J lost 0; bases outside the gene matches: 4. The CDR3 extends over 16 amino acids. For the CDR3, the DNA is TGTGCCAGCAGTTACTTAGCTAGCGGAAGCACAGATACGCAGTATTTT. Translating it yields CASSYLASGSTDTQYF.

The genes are TRBV6-5 and TRBJ2-3; D is perhaps TRBD2 (6 bases). CDR1 and CDR2 (germline): MNHEY, SVGAGI. Between the trimmed V and J ends, which lost 3 bases and 1 base, there was a span of 14 bases. The CDR3 has 16 amino acids. The CDR3 region has the DNA TGTGCCAGCAGTTATTTAGGAGGGGCGCGCACAGATACGCAGTATTTT. It yields the protein CASSYLGGARTDTQYF.

V gene TRBV5-5 combines with J gene TRBJ2-3; TRBD2 is a possible D gene (6 bases). There are 15 residues in the CDR3. Trimming left V 0 bases short and J 4 bases short, with 12 bases between. The germline V gene encodes CDR1 SGHKS and CDR2 YYEKEE (reference sequence). The CDR3 here is CASSLVYGEADTQYF. The CDR3 DNA sequence: TGTGCCAGCAGCTTGGTGTACGGGGAGGCAGATACGCAGTATTTT.

This chain connects TRBV30 to TRBJ2-3, with TRBD1 as a possible D gene (6 bases). V lost 2 bases and J 1 base, leaving 13 bases between the germline ends. In germline, CDR1 is GTSNPN, CDR2 SVGIG (reference sequence). The CDR3 extends over 15 amino acids. Here the CDR3 reads CAWSPHGGRTDTQYF. DNA for the CDR3: TGTGCCTGGAGTCCTCATGGGGGCCGCACAGATACGCAGTATTTT. Full variable domain (missing parts from reference TRBV30 and TRBJ2-3): SQTIHQWPATLVQPVGSPLSLECTVEGTSNPNLYWYRQAAGRGLQLLFYSVGIGQISSEVPQNLSASRPQDRQFILSSKKLLLSDSGFYLCAWSPHGGRTDTQYFGPGTRLTVL.

The chain recombines TRBV24-1 with TRBJ2-1; D is undetermined. Trimming took 0 bases from V and 7 from J, leaving 6 bases between them. Germline lookup yields CDR1 KGHDR and CDR2 SFDVKD. The CDR3 is made up of 13 amino acids. Here the CDR3 DNA reads TGTGCCACCAGTGATTTGTTAGTGAATGAGCAGTTCTTC. As protein: CATSDLLVNEQFF.

Ten or more counts support this clonotype. In DNA, the CDR3 is TGTGCCAGCAGCCCCGGGACAGTTAGCACTGAAGCTTTCTTT. Translation gives CASSPGTVSTEAFF. The chain combines TRBV7-3 with TRBJ1-1, with TRBD1 matching over 7 bases. The V segment lost 5 bases and the J segment 4 bases; nucleotides outside the gene matches: 7. The CDR3 loop spans 14 amino acids. The germline gives CDR1 SGHTA, CDR2 FQGTGA.

Ten or more counts support this clonotype. The genes are TRBV12-3 or TRBV12-4 and TRBJ2-7, with TRBD2 matching 10 bases. Germline trimming cut 3 bases from V and 2 bases from J; bases unmatched to any gene: 7. This CDR3 region has 16 residues. The CDR3 nucleotides read TGTGCCAGCAGTTTGTATCCTAGCGGGAGTCCCTACGAGCAGTACTTC. Translated, it gives CASSLYPSGSPYEQYF.

The chain is built from TRBV12-3 or TRBV12-4 and TRBJ1-5, with 10 bases identical to TRBD1. The J segment lost 7 bases and the V segment lost 5 bases, leaving 8 bases of the junction unmatched. CDR3 length equals 15 residues. The CDR3 DNA follows: TGTGCCAGCAGTCCCGGACAGGGGGAGTCGCAGCCCCAGCATTTT. Translated, it gives CASSPGQGESQPQHF.

The chain uses TRBV7-2 and TRBJ1-5, with unresolved D. The CDR3 consists of 14 residues. Germline V gene lookup returns CDR1 SGHTA and CDR2 FQGNSA. Trimming pared 3 bases from V and 4 bases from J, leaving 10 bases between. The CDR3 nucleotides read TGTGCCAGCAGCTTCGGGAGCAGAAATCAGCCCCAGCATTTT. This gives the protein CASSFGSRNQPQHF.

This clonotype was counted ten times or more. The chain joins TRBV20-1 to TRBJ1-2, with D perhaps TRBD1 (5 bases). CDR1 and CDR2 from the germline V gene are DFQATT and SNEGSKA (reference sequence). V was trimmed by 1 base and J by 5 bases, leaving 11 bases between them. CDR3 length equals 13 residues. CDR3 bases: TGCAGTGCTAGAGGAGGGGCGCAATATGGCTACACCTTC. It is translated as CSARGGAQYGYTF.

This clonotype has at least ten counts. The chain couples TRBV4-3 to TRBJ1-6; no reliable D call. The CDR3 has 13 residues. Trimming removed 3 bases from V and 9 bases from J, with 9 bases in between. Germline V gene sequence: CDR1 LGHNA, CDR2 YSLEER. CDR3 protein: CASSHTRFSPLHF. The CDR3 nucleotides read TGCGCCAGCAGCCATACACGGTTTTCACCCCTCCACTTT.

This clonotype was seen many times. The rearrangement uses TRBV20-1 and TRBJ2-3; a possible D gene is TRBD2 (6 bases). Germline lookup yields CDR1 DFQATT and CDR2 SNEGSKA (reference sequence). CDR3 length: 15 amino acids. V was shortened by 5 bases and J by 1 base, with 16 bases between the two germline ends. The CDR3 coding sequence is TGCAGTGCTGCTAATAGCGGCGGTGGCACAGATACGCAGTATTTT. It encodes CSAANSGGGTDTQYF.

The chain uses TRBV11-2 and TRBJ2-1; weak D call: TRBD1 (6 bases). Trimming took off 1 base at V and 5 bases at J, with 18 bases between the two ends. The V gene's germline CDR1 is SGHAT and CDR2 FQNNGV. The CDR3 is 17 residues long. The CDR3 spells CASSLVSSWQGNNEQFF. For the CDR3, the DNA is TGTGCCAGCAGCTTAGTATCTTCGTGGCAGGGGAACAATGAGCAGTTCTTC.